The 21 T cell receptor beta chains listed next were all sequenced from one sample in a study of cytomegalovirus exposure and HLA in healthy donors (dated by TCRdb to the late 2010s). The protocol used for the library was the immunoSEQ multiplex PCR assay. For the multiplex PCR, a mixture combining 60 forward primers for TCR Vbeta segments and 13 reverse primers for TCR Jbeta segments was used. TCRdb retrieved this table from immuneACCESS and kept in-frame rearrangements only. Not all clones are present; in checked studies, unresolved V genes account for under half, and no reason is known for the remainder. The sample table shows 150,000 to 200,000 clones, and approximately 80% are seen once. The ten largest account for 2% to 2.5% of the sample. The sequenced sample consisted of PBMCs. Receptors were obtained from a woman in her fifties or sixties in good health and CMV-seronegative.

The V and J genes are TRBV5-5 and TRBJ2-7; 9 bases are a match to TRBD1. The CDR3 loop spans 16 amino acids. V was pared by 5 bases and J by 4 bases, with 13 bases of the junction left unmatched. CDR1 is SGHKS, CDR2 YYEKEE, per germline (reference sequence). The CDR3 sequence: CASSPQGAGLPYEQYF. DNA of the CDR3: TGTGCCAGCAGTCCACAGGGGGCCGGCCTCCCATACGAGCAGTACTTC.

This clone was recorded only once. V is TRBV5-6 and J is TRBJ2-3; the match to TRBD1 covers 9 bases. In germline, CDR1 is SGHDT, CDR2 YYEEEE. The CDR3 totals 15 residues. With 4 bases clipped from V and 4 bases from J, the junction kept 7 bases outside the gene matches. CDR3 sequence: CASSPRGQGSDTQYF. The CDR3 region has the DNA TGTGCCAGCAGCCCCCGCGGACAGGGGTCAGATACGCAGTATTTT.

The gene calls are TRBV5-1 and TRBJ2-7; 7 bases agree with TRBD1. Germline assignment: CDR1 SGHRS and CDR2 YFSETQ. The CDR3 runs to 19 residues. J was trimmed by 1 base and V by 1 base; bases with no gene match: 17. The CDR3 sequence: CASSLNRPGTEKMSYEQYF. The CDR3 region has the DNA TGCGCCAGCAGCTTGAATCGGCCAGGGACAGAAAAAATGTCCTACGAGCAGTACTTC.

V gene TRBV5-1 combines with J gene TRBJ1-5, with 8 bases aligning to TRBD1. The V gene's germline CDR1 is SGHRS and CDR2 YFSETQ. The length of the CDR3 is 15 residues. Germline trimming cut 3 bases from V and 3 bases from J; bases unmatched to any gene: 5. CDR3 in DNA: TGCGCCAGCAGCTGGACAGGGTTGGTCAATCAGCCCCAGCATTTT. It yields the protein CASSWTGLVNQPQHF.

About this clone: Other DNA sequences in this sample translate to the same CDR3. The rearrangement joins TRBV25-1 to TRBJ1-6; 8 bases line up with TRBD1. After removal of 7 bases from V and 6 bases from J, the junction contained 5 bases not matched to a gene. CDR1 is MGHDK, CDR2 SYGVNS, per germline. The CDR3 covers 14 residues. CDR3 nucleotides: TGTGCCAGCAAAGCAGGGGGCTCTAATTCACCCCTCCACTTT. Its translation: CASKAGGSNSPLHF.

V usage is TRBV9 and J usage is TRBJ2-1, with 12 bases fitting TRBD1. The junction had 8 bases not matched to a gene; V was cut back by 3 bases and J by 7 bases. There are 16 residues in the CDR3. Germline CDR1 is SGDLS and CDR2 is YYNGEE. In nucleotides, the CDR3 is TGTGCCAGCAGCGCCCGGGGGGACAGGGGGCAGAATGAGCAGTTCTTC. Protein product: CASSARGDRGQNEQFF.

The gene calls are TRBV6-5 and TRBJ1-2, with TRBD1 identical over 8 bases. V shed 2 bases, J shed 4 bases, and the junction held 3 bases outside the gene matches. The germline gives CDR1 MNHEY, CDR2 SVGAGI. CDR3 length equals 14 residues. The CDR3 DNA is TGTGCCAGCAGTTACAAGGGGACAGGCTATGGCTACACCTTC. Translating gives CASSYKGTGYGYTF.

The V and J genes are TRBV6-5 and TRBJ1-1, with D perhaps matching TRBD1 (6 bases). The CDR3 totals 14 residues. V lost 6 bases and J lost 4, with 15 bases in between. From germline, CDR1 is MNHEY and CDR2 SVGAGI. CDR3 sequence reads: CASRDTGWSTEAFF. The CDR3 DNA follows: TGTGCCAGCAGGGATACAGGGTGGAGCACTGAAGCTTTCTTT.

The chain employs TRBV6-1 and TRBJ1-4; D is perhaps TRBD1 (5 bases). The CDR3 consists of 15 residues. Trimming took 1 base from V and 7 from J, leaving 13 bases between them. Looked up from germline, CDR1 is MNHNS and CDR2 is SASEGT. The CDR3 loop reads CASSEVRQGSEKLFF. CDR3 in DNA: TGTGCCAGCAGTGAAGTAAGGCAGGGTAGTGAAAAACTGTTTTTT.

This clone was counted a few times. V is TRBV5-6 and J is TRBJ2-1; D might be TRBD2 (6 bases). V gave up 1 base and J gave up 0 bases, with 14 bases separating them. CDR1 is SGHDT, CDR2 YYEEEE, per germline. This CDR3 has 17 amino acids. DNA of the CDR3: TGTGCCAGCAGCTTGCGATCGGCGGGGAGCTCCTACAATGAGCAGTTCTTC. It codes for CASSLRSAGSSYNEQFF.

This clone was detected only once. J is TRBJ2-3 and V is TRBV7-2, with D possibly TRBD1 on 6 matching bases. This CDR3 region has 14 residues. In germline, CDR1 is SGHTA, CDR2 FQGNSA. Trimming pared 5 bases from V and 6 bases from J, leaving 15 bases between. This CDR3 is CASSPRQAKDTQYF. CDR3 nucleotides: TGTGCCAGCAGCCCCCGACAGGCGAAGGATACGCAGTATTTT.

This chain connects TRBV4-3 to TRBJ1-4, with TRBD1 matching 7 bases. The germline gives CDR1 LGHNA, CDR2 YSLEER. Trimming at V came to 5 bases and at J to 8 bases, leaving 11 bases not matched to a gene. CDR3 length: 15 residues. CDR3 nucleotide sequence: TGCGCCAGCAGCTTACACAGGGGTGTCGGAGAAAAACTGTTTTTT. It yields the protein CASSLHRGVGEKLFF.

This chain's CDR3 is CASSLLARKGYTF. The CDR3 DNA is TGTGCCAGCAGCTTACTGGCCAGGAAAGGCTACACCTTC. The chain carries TRBV7-2 and TRBJ1-2, with unresolved D. Trimming left V 2 bases short and J 8 bases short, with 12 bases between. The CDR3 sequence is 13 residues long. The germline CDR1 and CDR2 sequences are SGHTA and FQGNSA.

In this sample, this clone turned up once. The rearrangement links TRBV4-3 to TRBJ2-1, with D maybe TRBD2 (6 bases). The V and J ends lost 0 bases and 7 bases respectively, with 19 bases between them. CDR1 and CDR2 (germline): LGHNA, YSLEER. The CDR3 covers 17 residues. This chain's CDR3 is CASSQDPLPPGVNEQFF. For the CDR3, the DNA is TGCGCCAGCAGCCAAGACCCCCTCCCCCCGGGGGTTAATGAGCAGTTCTTC.

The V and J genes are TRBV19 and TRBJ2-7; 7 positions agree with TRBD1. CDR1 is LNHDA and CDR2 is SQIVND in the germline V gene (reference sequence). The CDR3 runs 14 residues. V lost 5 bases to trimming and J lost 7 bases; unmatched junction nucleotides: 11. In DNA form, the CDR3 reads TGTGCCAGTAGTCCCAGGACAGGAATGGGGGAGCAGTACTTC. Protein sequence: CASSPRTGMGEQYF.

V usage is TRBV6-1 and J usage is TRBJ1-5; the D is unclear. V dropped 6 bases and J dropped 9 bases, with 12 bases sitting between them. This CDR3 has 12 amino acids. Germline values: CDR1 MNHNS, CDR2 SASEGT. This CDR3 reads CASRDGRGPQHF. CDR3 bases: TGTGCCAGCAGGGACGGACGGGGGCCCCAGCATTTT.

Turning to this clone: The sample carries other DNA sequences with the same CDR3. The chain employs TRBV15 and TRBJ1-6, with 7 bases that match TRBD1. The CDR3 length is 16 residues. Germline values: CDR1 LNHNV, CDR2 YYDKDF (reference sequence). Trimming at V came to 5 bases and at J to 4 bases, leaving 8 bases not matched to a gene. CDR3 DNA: TGTGCCACCAGCGTGACAGGGTCTCTTTATAATTCACCCCTCCACTTT. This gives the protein CATSVTGSLYNSPLHF.

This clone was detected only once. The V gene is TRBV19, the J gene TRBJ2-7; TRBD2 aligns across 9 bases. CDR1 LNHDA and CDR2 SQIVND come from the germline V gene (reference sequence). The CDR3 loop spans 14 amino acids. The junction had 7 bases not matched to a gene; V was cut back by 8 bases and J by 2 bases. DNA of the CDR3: TGTGCCAGTTCAGTTGCGGGAGGGACCTACGAGCAGTACTTC. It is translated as CASSVAGGTYEQYF.

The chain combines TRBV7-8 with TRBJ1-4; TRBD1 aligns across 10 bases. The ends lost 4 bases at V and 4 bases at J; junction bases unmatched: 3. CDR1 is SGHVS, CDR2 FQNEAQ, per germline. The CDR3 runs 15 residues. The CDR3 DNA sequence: TGTGCCAGCAGCTCACGGACAGGGGGTAATGAAAAACTGTTTTTT. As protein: CASSSRTGGNEKLFF.

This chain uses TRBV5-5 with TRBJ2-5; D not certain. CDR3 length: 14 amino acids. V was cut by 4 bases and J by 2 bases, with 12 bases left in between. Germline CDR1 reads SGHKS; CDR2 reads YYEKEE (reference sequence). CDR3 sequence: CASSAPNGQETQYF. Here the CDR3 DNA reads TGTGCCAGCAGCGCGCCGAACGGGCAAGAGACCCAGTACTTC.

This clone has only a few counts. The CDR3 DNA reads as TGTGCCAGCAGCTTAGGACTAGCGGGAGTAGATACGCAGTATTTT. It encodes CASSLGLAGVDTQYF. The J gene is TRBJ2-3, the V gene TRBV11-3, with TRBD2 matching over 12 bases. The CDR3 is 15 amino acids. Per germline, CDR1 SGHNT and CDR2 YENEEA. Unmatched junction bases numbered 1, after V lost 1 base and J lost 5 bases.